This T cell receptor (beta chain) was obtained from a study of CD8 T cells in ankylosing spondylitis (TCRdb year 2017). Looking at the study overall: The study set out to find disease-linked TCR variants by profiling T cell receptor beta repertoires in ankylosing spondylitis patients and healthy donors. In total, the full study cohort was made up of 110 or so healthy donors and 25 to 30 ankylosing spondylitis patients. Peripheral blood was sampled, and synovial fluid was also collected from ankylosing spondylitis patients. Here is what the overall study found, with its caveats: Some of the motif variants had been reported before in the synovial fluid and blood of reactive arthritis patients, a finding that suggests common disease-initiation mechanisms. In peripheral blood, the disease-linked clones were found at relatively low frequencies and had a CD8+ phenotype. A TCR beta motif made up of fewer than 10 highly homologous amino acid variants appeared to be characteristic of blood from ankylosing spondylitis patients. The disease-linked clones were reported to be significantly enriched in matched synovial fluid samples from ankylosing spondylitis patients.

CDR1 and CDR2 are read off the germline V gene as SGHAT and FQNNGV. The junction shows trimming of 5 bases on V and 6 bases on J, and the gene matches do not reach 6 bases of it. From cysteine to phenylalanine, the CDR3 is 14 amino acids long. Here the CDR3 DNA is all that survives: 42 bases in frame from base 1. The sample was run on an Illumina HiSeq 2500. TCR beta libraries were prepared by quantitative 5'-RACE with molecular barcodes. On the study's bioinformatics: A new computational method, built on a probabilistic model of VDJ rearrangement, was used to identify disease-linked TCR variants. TCRdb reworked the public reads: Q25 trimming with fastp, MiXCR clone assembly, productive beta chains retained. Every distinct CDR3 protein forms one entry, paired with its most common genes and DNA. The V and J calls shown here were made by TCRdb, not taken from the authors' results. The sample yields almost 250,000 distinct CDR3 sequences; approximately 30% were counted once. Clones ranked in the top ten supply 4% to 5% of the sample.

On this clonotype: Its antigen is unknown. No much larger clone is present one base from it, and per-base qualities are unavailable.

The sequencing input was blood, either unsorted or a sorted T cell fraction (not recorded which). Here the chain combines TRBV11-2 and TRBJ2-1; the central 8 bases match TRBD2. This TCR was sampled from a male donor with ankylosing spondylitis or in good health (not recorded which). The DNA is TGTGCCAGCAGCCTAGCGGGCCCGGCCAATGAGCAGTTCTTC. Its protein is CASSLAGPANEQFF.